This T cell receptor (beta chain) was profiled in a study of cytomegalovirus exposure and HLA in healthy donors. Study-level findings and limits: For presence/absence analyses, sequencing depth was assumed to be roughly uniform across donors. TCR beta V- and J-gene trimming was later associated with a missense DCLRE1C variant.

Losses at the gene ends were 4 bases for V and 7 bases for J; bases not matched to a gene: 5. The CDR3 is 14 amino acids. Germline-derived CDR1 and CDR2 are LNHDA and SQIVND (reference sequence). Primers for the PCR totalled 60 Vbeta and 13 Jbeta. As processed by the authors: There were around 78 million unique TCR beta chains by a later count, and 8.5 million to 14 million of them were shared. The data were produced by immunoSEQ multiplex PCR, yet TCRdb's version contains in-frame clones alone and is incomplete. For V, J and clone size, that table is used; D and trimming come from the DNA. The data include 91,000 or so clones; the top ten clones carry roughly 3.5%. In regard to this clone: Its antigen is not known.

The clonotype was recovered from a woman in her twenties or thirties in good health and CMV-seronegative. The sample comprised PBMCs. The chain is built from TRBV19 and TRBJ2-2; 8 nucleotides align to TRBD1. The CDR3: CASSRTGSVGELFF. In DNA, the CDR3 is TGTGCCAGTAGTAGGACAGGGAGTGTCGGGGAGCTGTTTTTT.